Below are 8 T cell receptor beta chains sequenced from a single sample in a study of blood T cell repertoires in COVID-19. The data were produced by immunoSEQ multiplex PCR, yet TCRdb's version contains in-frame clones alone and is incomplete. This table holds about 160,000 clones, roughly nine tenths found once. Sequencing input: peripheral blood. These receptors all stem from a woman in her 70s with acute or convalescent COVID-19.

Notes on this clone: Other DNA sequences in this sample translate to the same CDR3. The CDR3 sequence is CASSPGVYGYTF. In DNA, the CDR3 is TGTGCCAGCAGCCCAGGTGTCTATGGCTACACCTTC. The chain employs TRBV5-8 and TRBJ1-2; D unresolved. V dropped 4 bases and J dropped 4 bases, with 8 bases sitting between them. Germline CDR1 is SGHTS and CDR2 is YDEGEE. The CDR3 sequence is 12 residues long.

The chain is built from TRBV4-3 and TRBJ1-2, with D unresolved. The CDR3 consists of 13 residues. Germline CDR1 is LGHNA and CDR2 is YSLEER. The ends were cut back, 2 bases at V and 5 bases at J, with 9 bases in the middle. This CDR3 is CASSQPGSYGYTF. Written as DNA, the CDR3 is TGCGCCAGCAGCCAACCGGGAAGTTATGGCTACACCTTC.

CDR3 sequence (DNA): TGCAGCGTCACCAAGGGGGAGAGTGAAGCTTTCTTT. This encodes CSVTKGESEAFF. This rearrangement joins TRBV29-1 to TRBJ1-1; a possible D gene is TRBD1 (6 bases). This CDR3 contains 12 residues. Trimming left V 6 bases short and J 7 bases short, with 15 bases between. Germline lookup yields CDR1 SQVTM and CDR2 ANQGSEA. Complete variable domain (other parts from reference TRBV29-1 and TRBJ1-1): SAVISQKPSRDICQRGTSLTIQCQVDSQVTMMFWYRQQPGQSLTLIATANQGSEATYESGFVIDKFPISRPNLTFSTLTVSNMSPEDSSIYLCSVTKGESEAFFGQGTRLTVV.

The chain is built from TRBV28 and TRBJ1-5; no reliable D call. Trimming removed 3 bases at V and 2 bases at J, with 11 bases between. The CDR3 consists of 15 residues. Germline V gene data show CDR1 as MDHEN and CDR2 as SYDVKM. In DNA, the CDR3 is TGTGCCAGCAGTTTTACGGGGATTGGCAATCAGCCCCAGCATTTT. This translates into CASSFTGIGNQPQHF.

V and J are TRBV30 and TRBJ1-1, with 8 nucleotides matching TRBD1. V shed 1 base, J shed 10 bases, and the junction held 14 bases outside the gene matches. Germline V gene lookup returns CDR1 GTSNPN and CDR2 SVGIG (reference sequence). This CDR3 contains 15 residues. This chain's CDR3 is CAWSAPRTGPRVAFF. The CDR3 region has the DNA TGTGCCTGGAGTGCCCCCCGGACAGGGCCGAGAGTAGCTTTCTTT.

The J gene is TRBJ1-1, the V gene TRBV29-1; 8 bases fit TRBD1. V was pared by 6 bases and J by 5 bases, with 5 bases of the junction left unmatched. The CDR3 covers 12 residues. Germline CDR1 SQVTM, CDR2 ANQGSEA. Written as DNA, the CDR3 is TGCAGCGTACCAGGGGGCGCGACTGAAGCTTTCTTT. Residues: CSVPGGATEAFF.

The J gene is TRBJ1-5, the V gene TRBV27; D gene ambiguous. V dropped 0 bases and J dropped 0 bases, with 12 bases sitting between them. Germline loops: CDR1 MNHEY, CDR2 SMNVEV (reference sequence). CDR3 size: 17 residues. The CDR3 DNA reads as TGTGCCAGCAGTTTATCGGGGTGGGGAGATAGCAATCAGCCCCAGCATTTT. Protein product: CASSLSGWGDSNQPQHF.

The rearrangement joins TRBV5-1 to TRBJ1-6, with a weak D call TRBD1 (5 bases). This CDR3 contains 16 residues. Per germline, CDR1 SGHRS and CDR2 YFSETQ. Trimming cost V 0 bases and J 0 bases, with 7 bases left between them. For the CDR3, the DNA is TGCGCCAGCAGCTTGGAGCAGGGCTCCTATAATTCACCCCTCCACTTT. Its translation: CASSLEQGSYNSPLHF.